This TCR beta chain was sequenced in a study of shared clonotypes between healthy human individuals. Comment on this clone: Antigen unknown.

Over several immunoSEQ plates, each subset's genomic DNA was distributed in even portions. Sequencing was performed with immunoSEQ multiplex PCR; in TCRdb, only in-frame clones are kept and a portion is missing. The sample yields 1.6 million or so clones, 97% to 99% seen once. The CDR3 spans 11 residues. Germline lookup yields CDR1 SGHTA and CDR2 FQGNSA. The V and J ends lost 6 bases and 3 bases respectively, with 6 bases between them. Findings and caveats of the study: Larger estimated richness was generally recorded for naive subsets relative to memory subsets. Non-shared clonotypes were found to have lower generation probabilities than the clonotypes that were shared by all four of the sorted-subset donors. It was expected that sequencing depth would affect clonotype sharing among donors.

The sequence was obtained from a young man in good health. The chain is built from TRBV7-2 and TRBJ2-7; D unresolved. The specimen was naive CD4+ T cells sorted from blood. Subset indicated: CD45RA+ positively selected. The CDR3 nucleotides read TGTGCCAGCAGTCGGAACTACGAGCAGTACTTC. This gives the protein CASSRNYEQYF.